This T cell receptor beta chain originates from a study of T cell responses to AZD1222 COVID-19 vaccine. Study conclusions and caveats: An increase in Spike-specific TCR breadth and depth was observed after two AZD1222 doses.

On this clone itself: Antigen: not known.

Libraries were prepared by immunoSEQ multiplex PCR; TCRdb keeps only in-frame clonotypes and omits some of them. The sample gives approximately 90,000 clones, roughly 90% of which show up once; 3% is in the top ten. Trimming pared 1 base from V and 2 bases from J, leaving 6 bases between. In germline, CDR1 is LNHDA, CDR2 SQIVND (reference sequence). This CDR3 is 14 amino acids long. The rearrangement joins TRBV19 to TRBJ1-5, with D maybe TRBD1 (5 bases). The sequencing here drew on peripheral blood, taken on day 0 of AZD1222 vaccination. This clonotype originated in an adult in good health. The CDR3 DNA reads TGTGCCAGTAGTATAGCGGGGGGCAATCAGCCCCAGCATTTT. As protein: CASSIAGGNQPQHF.